These T cell receptor beta chains were read from a single sample in a study of blood T cells in healthy people across ages. TCRdb itself ran the 5' RACE reads through MiXCR, one entry per CDR3 protein. This sample has about 1.6 million distinct CDR3 sequences, with roughly 30% found just once. Sequenced material: blood. The receptors were sampled from a woman aged 25 to 39 in good health. CDR3s include the opening cysteine and the closing phenylalanine or tryptophan. Each record gives: CDR3 length, clone size, V gene, D gene, J gene, CDR3 DNA, CDR3 protein. A D gene is named only where the DNA matches it firmly. A clone size is listed for some rows: how often the clone was seen (once, few, many), or a class if it is expanded.

16	-	TRBV3-1	-	TRBJ1-2	TGTGCCAGCAGCCAAGATAGGCAGGGGCGAGGCTATGGCTACACCTTC	CASSQDRQGRGYGYTF
16	few	TRBV4-1	-	TRBJ1-5	TGCGCCAGCAGCCTTTCCTCCGTTCCTAGCAATCAGCCCCAGCATTTT	CASSLSSVPSNQPQHF
15	few	TRBV13	-	TRBJ2-5	TGTGCCAGCAGCTTGGGTTCCCGGGGCGTGGAGACCCAGTACTTC	CASSLGSRGVETQYF
16	-	TRBV6-1	-	TRBJ2-1	TGTGCCAGCAGTGTAGATCGGGTTTTAAAGGACAATGAGCAGTTCTTC	CASSVDRVLKDNEQFF
11	few	TRBV30	-	TRBJ2-1	TGTGCCTGGAGTTCTAGGACTGAGCAGTTCTTC	CAWSSRTEQFF
17	few	TRBV7-3	-	TRBJ2-3	TGTGCCAGCAGCTCACTACCGGGACCCAGTAATGCAGATACGCAGTATTTT	CASSSLPGPSNADTQYF
14	-	TRBV27	TRBD1	TRBJ1-2	TGTGCCAGCAGAGACGCGGGACAGGGTCGTGGCTACACCTTC	CASRDAGQGRGYTF
17	-	TRBV5-1	TRBD2	TRBJ2-3	TGCGCCACGGCCACTAGCGGGGGATCAACGATCACAGATACGCAGTATTTT	CATATSGGSTITDTQYF
15	-	TRBV5-1	-	TRBJ1-5	TGCGCCAGCAGCTTGGTGCCGGAAAGGGATCAGCCCCAGCATTTT	CASSLVPERDQPQHF
15	few	TRBV2	TRBD2	TRBJ2-7	TGTGCCAGCAGTGACCCTAGCGGGAAGGCGGACGAGCAGTACTTC	CASSDPSGKADEQYF
13	many	TRBV20-1	-	TRBJ2-3	TGCAGTGCCCGGTTAGCTGGTCCAGATACGCAGTATTTT	CSARLAGPDTQYF
10	-	TRBV5-6	TRBD2	TRBJ2-1	TGTGCCCGGGGAGGGAATGAGCAGTTCTTC	CARGGNEQFF
17	-	TRBV15	-	TRBJ2-7	TGTGCCACCAGCGGGGACACTGTTTCTGGCAGATCCTACGAGCAGTACTTC	CATSGDTVSGRSYEQYF
16	few	TRBV9	-	TRBJ2-6	TGTGCCAGCAGCGTAGCTTTGGGGGCGGGGGCCAACGTCCTGACTTTC	CASSVALGAGANVLTF
12	few	TRBV6-5	-	TRBJ2-1	-	CASSTSIGEQFF
14	-	TRBV20-1	-	TRBJ2-5	TGCAGTGCTAGAGATCAGGGTAACCAAGAGACCCAGTACTTC	CSARDQGNQETQYF
14	-	TRBV18	-	TRBJ1-1	TGTGCCAGCTCACCACCGGCTGTCCACAGGGAAGCTTTCTTT	CASSPPAVHREAFF
14	-	TRBV27	-	TRBJ1-4	TGTGCCAGCAGTCAGCGAGGCGGAGGGGGGAAACTGTTTTTT	CASSQRGGGGKLFF
12	-	TRBV12-3/TRBV12-4	-	TRBJ1-2	TGTGCCAGCAGTCGCATCAGTCGGGGCTACACCTTC	CASSRISRGYTF
16	-	TRBV9	-	TRBJ1-2	TGTGCCAGCAGCCCAACGGTCCCAGGGGTCGAGCATGGCTACACCTTC	CASSPTVPGVEHGYTF
13	few	TRBV9	-	TRBJ2-7	TGTGCCAGCAGCGTAGGAATTCTCAACGAGCAGTACTTC	CASSVGILNEQYF
15	-	TRBV4-2	TRBD1	TRBJ2-4	TGTGCCAGCAGCTACCGGACAGGGGAGAAAAACATTCAGTACTTC	CASSYRTGEKNIQYF
15	few	TRBV20-1	TRBD1	TRBJ1-5	TGCAGTGCCCCAGCACAGGGACAGGGGACCGGGCCCCAGCATTTT	CSAPAQGQGTGPQHF
17	few	TRBV6-2/TRBV6-3	-	TRBJ2-5	TGTGCCAGCAGTCCCACTCGACAAAGCCTCAATTGGGAGACCCAGTACTTC	CASSPTRQSLNWETQYF
15	-	TRBV2	TRBD1	TRBJ2-1	TGTGCCAGCACTTCTGACGGGACAGTCTACAATGAGCAGTTCTTC	CASTSDGTVYNEQFF
15	-	TRBV6-6	-	TRBJ1-6	TGTGCCAGCAGTTCCCCCCCGGGTAGGGATTCACCCCTCCACTTT	CASSSPPGRDSPLHF
20	few	TRBV12-3/TRBV12-4	TRBD1	TRBJ2-6	TGTGCCAGCAGTTCCTCCGGCTGGGGGACAGAAAGCTCTGGGGCCAACGTCCTGACTTTC	CASSSSGWGTESSGANVLTF
14	few	TRBV6-4	TRBD1	TRBJ1-6	TGTGCCAGCAGTGAATACAGGGGGGATTCACCCCTCCACTTT	CASSEYRGDSPLHF
15	few	TRBV12-3/TRBV12-4	TRBD2	TRBJ2-7	TGTGCCAGCACCTGGACTAGCGGGAGCACCTACGAGCAGTACTTC	CASTWTSGSTYEQYF
12	many	TRBV29-1	-	TRBJ1-5	TGCAGCGTTGGTGGACAGAATCAGCCCCAGCATTTT	CSVGGQNQPQHF
15	few	TRBV4-1	TRBD1	TRBJ1-6	TGCGCCAGCAGCCAGGGGCGACAGGGAGGTCCACCCCTCCACTTT	CASSQGRQGGPPLHF
15	many	TRBV9	-	TRBJ1-6	TGTGCCAGCAGCGTAGGGGCCGACGGGGTTTCACCCCTCCACTTT	CASSVGADGVSPLHF
14	-	TRBV29-1	TRBD2	TRBJ2-2	TGCAGCGTTGAACTAGCGGGAGGATACGGGGAGCTGTTTTTT	CSVELAGGYGELFF
13	once	TRBV18	-	TRBJ1-5	TGTGCCAGCTCACCACCAAGCAATCAGCCCCAGCATTTT	CASSPPSNQPQHF
13	few	TRBV5-8	-	TRBJ1-4	TGTGCCAGCAGCTCCACGGTAGGCGAAAAACTGTTTTTT	CASSSTVGEKLFF
15	few	TRBV6-6	TRBD2	TRBJ2-7	TGTGCCAGCAGCGCCGGGACTAGCGGGAGCCACGAGCAGTACTTC	CASSAGTSGSHEQYF
16	few	TRBV20-1	TRBD2	TRBJ2-1	TGCAGTGCTAGGGGTCTCGGGGGGGCGGCTTACAATGAGCAGTTCTTC	CSARGLGGAAYNEQFF
16	-	TRBV20-1	-	TRBJ2-3	TGCAGTGCTAGTCCTCGCCCAGGGAAGAGCACAGATACGCGGTATTTT	CSASPRPGKSTDTRYF
15	-	TRBV28	-	TRBJ2-2	TGTGCCAGCAGTTTCGGGGCTAGTAACACCGGGGAGCTGTTTTTT	CASSFGASNTGELFF
14	-	TRBV18	-	TRBJ1-4	TGTGCCAGCTCTCCGAGGGGAACTAATGAAAAACTGTTTTTT	CASSPRGTNEKLFF
18	once	TRBV28	-	TRBJ2-1	TGTGCCAGCAGTTTGCTAAGGTCCGCGAGAGTATCTTACAATGAGCAGTTCTTC	CASSLLRSARVSYNEQFF
13	few	TRBV12-3/TRBV12-4	TRBD1	TRBJ2-7	TGTGCCAGCAGTTTATACAGGGGCAGCGAGCAGTACTTC	CASSLYRGSEQYF
14	-	TRBV4-1	TRBD1	TRBJ1-2	TGCGCCAGCAGCCACCCCGACAGGGTTTTCGGCTACACCTTC	CASSHPDRVFGYTF
13	many	TRBV4-1	-	TRBJ2-7	TGCGCCAGCAGCCAGACTCCTCAGGAAAGGGAGTACTTC	CASSQTPQEREYF
15	-	TRBV27	TRBD1	TRBJ1-6	TGTGCCAGCCAGAAGGTGACAGGGGGGAATTCACCCCTCCACTTT	CASQKVTGGNSPLHF
17	few	TRBV5-5	TRBD2	TRBJ2-3	TGTGCCAGCAGCCCTACCCGGACTAGCGGGGGGTCAGATACGCAGTATTTT	CASSPTRTSGGSDTQYF
16	-	TRBV3-1	TRBD1	TRBJ1-4	TGTGCCAGCAGCCAAGATTGGACAGGGGGCCGTGAAAAACTGTTTTTT	CASSQDWTGGREKLFF
14	-	TRBV7-8	-	TRBJ1-2	TGTGCCAGCAGCTTAGTCGAGGCTAACTATGGCTACACCTTC	CASSLVEANYGYTF
15	-	TRBV29-1	TRBD2	TRBJ2-3	TGCAGCGTTGAAGGTGGGACTAGCAGACGGGATACGCAGTATTTT	CSVEGGTSRRDTQYF
18	once	TRBV6-1	TRBD1	TRBJ1-4	TGTGCCAGCAGTCGCCCGACAGGGAACGTAGGAACTAATGAAAAACTGTTTTTT	CASSRPTGNVGTNEKLFF
16	few	TRBV25-1	-	TRBJ2-1	TGTGCCAGCAGTGCCATAACGGGGAGCTCCTACAATGAGCAGTTCTTC	CASSAITGSSYNEQFF
15	few	TRBV5-1	TRBD1	TRBJ2-1	TGCGCCAGCAGCTTGAGGCCAGGGGGCGAGAATGAGCAGTTCTTC	CASSLRPGGENEQFF
17	many	TRBV7-2	-	TRBJ2-6	TGTGCCAGCAGCTTATCGGGACGGACCTCTGGGGCCAACGTCCTGACTTTC	CASSLSGRTSGANVLTF
14	-	TRBV6-1	-	TRBJ2-5	TGTGCCAGCACCCTTGTCAGGGGTAAAGAGACCCAGTACTTC	CASTLVRGKETQYF